The 25 T cell receptor beta chains reported below all come from one sample, sequenced in a study of T cells in women clearing cervical HPV infection. Sequencing was performed with immunoSEQ multiplex PCR; in TCRdb, only in-frame clones are kept and a portion is missing. The repertoire table contains roughly 48,000 clones. The sequenced sample was blood buffy coat. The receptors stem from a woman between 18 and 69 years old with a cervical HPV16 infection that either progressed to CIN3+ or cleared (not recorded which).

Partial CDR3 DNA: TGTGCCAGCCTAAACACAGATACG. Its protein is CASLNTDT. The complete CDR3 sequence is CASLNTDTQYF. This rearrangement joins TRBV12-3 or TRBV12-4 to TRBJ2-3; D not certain. The read terminates 3 residues before the CDR3 end, so the remaining end is supplied by the germline J gene. This CDR3 has 11 residues. Trimming pared 8 bases from V and 2 bases from J, leaving 5 bases between.

On this clone itself: The read terminates 3 residues ahead of where the CDR3 ends, so the germline J gene completes it. The chain has TRBV12-3 or TRBV12-4 and TRBJ2-7; D gene ambiguous. Trimming took off 8 bases at V and 3 bases at J, with 11 bases between the two ends. CDR3 length: 12 amino acids. CDR3 DNA, as far as it was read: TGTGCCAGCCAGCGCGCCGGCTACGAG. Its translation: CASQRAGYE. The CDR3 in its entirety is CASQRAGYEQYF.

On this clone itself: Read coverage stops 3 residues before the CDR3 terminus; the germline J gene supplies the remainder. The V and J genes are TRBV20-1 and TRBJ2-4; the match to TRBD2 covers 10 bases. This CDR3 comprises 14 residues. Trimming removed 4 bases from V and 5 bases from J; junction bases left unmatched: 5. Germline V gene sequence: CDR1 DFQATT, CDR2 SNEGSKA (reference sequence). The CDR3 loop reads CSAKRGGSENIQYF. The part of the CDR3 DNA that was read is TGCAGTGCTAAGCGGGGGGGGAGCGAAAACATT.

In the case of this clone: The missing CDR3 end, 3 residues past where the read stops, is filled in from the germline J gene. The chain joins TRBV5-1 to TRBJ2-6; D might be TRBD2 (5 bases). Looked up from germline, CDR1 is SGHRS and CDR2 is YFSETQ. Trimming pared 0 bases from V and 0 bases from J, leaving 7 bases between. The CDR3 loop spans 16 amino acids. The chain's CDR3 is CASSLAAGSGANVLTF. The sequenced CDR3 bases are TGCGCCAGCAGCTTGGCCGCGGGCTCTGGGGCCAACGTC.

In the case of this clone: The read halts 3 residues ahead of the CDR3 end, with the missing end drawn from the germline J gene. This sequence joins TRBV2 and TRBJ2-7, with 9 bases identical to TRBD1. Trimming cost V 11 bases and J 1 base; bases outside gene matches: 3. The CDR3 runs 12 residues. Looked up from germline, CDR1 is SNHLY and CDR2 is FYNNEI. CDR3 loop: CAGQGPSYEQYF. The CDR3 bases that were read are TGTGCCGGACAGGGGCCTTCCTACGAG.

Concerning this clone: Read data end 3 residues before the CDR3 end; the end is taken from the germline J gene. The chain has TRBV11-2 and TRBJ1-1, with TRBD1 identical over 8 bases. The CDR3 spans 14 residues. V lost 2 bases to trimming and J lost 1 base; unmatched junction nucleotides: 0. Germline CDR1 and CDR2: SGHAT and FQNNGV. The covered CDR3 bases are TGTGCCAGCAGCTTACAGGGGGCGAACACTGAA. It translates to CASSLQGANTE. The whole CDR3 protein reads CASSLQGANTEAFF.

To note about this clone: The CDR3 is cut off 3 residues early in the read; its end comes from the germline J gene. V is TRBV2 and J is TRBJ1-6; 8 bases are a match to TRBD1. This CDR3 has 14 residues. Germline lookup yields CDR1 SNHLY and CDR2 FYNNEI. V was pared by 5 bases and J by 10 bases, with 7 bases of the junction left unmatched. Here the CDR3 reads CASSTTGVQSPLHF. The sequenced part of the CDR3 DNA is TGTGCCAGCAGTACGACAGGGGTTCAATCACCC.

Regarding this clone: The CDR3 end is not reached by the read, which stops 3 residues before it; the germline J gene fills it in. The chain recombines TRBV20-1 with TRBJ2-1, with TRBD2 matching 8 bases. The length of the CDR3 is 16 residues. Trimming removed 6 bases from V and 7 bases from J; junction bases left unmatched: 17. Germline V gene sequence: CDR1 DFQATT, CDR2 SNEGSKA (reference sequence). The DNA read from the CDR3 is TGCAGTGCCCCTATGGGGCGCGGGGGGATAGGTAATGAG. Translating gives CSAPMGRGGIGNE. The full CDR3 reads CSAPMGRGGIGNEQFF.

The part of the CDR3 DNA that was read is TGTGCCAGCAGTGAAGCGACACCCGCAAGCACAGATACG. Amino acid sequence: CASSEATPASTDT. The whole CDR3 is CASSEATPASTDTQYF. This sequence joins TRBV2 and TRBJ2-3, with D unresolved. The read stops 3 residues short of the end of the CDR3; the missing end is completed from the germline J gene. Germline loops: CDR1 SNHLY, CDR2 FYNNEI. The CDR3 loop spans 16 amino acids. Trimming cost V 0 bases and J 0 bases, with 10 bases left between them.

About this clone: The CDR3 goes on 3 residues after the read ends, and that part is filled in from the germline J gene. The chain employs TRBV28 and TRBJ1-1; 11 bases are a match to TRBD1. The junction had 8 bases not matched to a gene; V was cut back by 4 bases and J by 7 bases. The CDR3 extends over 15 amino acids. CDR1 MDHEN and CDR2 SYDVKM come from the germline V gene. The DNA read from the CDR3 is TGTGCCAGCAGTTGGGGGGACAGGGGGGGCGGTGAA. Protein: CASSWGDRGGGE. The whole CDR3 reads CASSWGDRGGGEAFF. Full variable domain (rest looked up from reference TRBV28 and TRBJ1-1): DVKVTQSSRYLVKRTGEKVFLECVQDMDHENMFWYRQDPGLGLRLIYFSYDVKMKEKGDIPEGYSVSREKKERFSLILESASTNQTSMYLCASSWGDRGGGEAFFGQGTRLTVV.

Comment on this clone: The read ends 3 residues early relative to the CDR3; the germline J gene fills the gap. The chain links TRBV5-1 to TRBJ2-5; 7 nucleotides agree with TRBD1. Germline trimming cut 3 bases from V and 3 bases from J; bases unmatched to any gene: 8. Germline assignment: CDR1 SGHRS and CDR2 YFSETQ. The CDR3 is made up of 15 amino acids. The sequenced CDR3 bases are TGCGCCAGCAGCTACAGGGGTTGGGCCAAAGAGACC. Its translation is CASSYRGWAKET. The complete CDR3 sequence is CASSYRGWAKETQYF.

Comments on this clone: The read gets to within 3 residues of the CDR3 end, and the germline J gene fills in the rest. The genes are TRBV4-1 and TRBJ1-5, with a tentative D call TRBD1 (6 bases). In germline, CDR1 is MGHRA, CDR2 YSYEKL. The CDR3 consists of 15 residues. V was shortened by 0 bases and J by 8 bases, with 14 bases between the two germline ends. The part of the CDR3 DNA that was read is TGCGCCAGCAGCCAAGACGGGGGGGCCCCTGAGCCC. Translating it yields CASSQDGGAPEP. The entire CDR3 protein reads CASSQDGGAPEPQHF.

Concerning this clone itself: The read gets to within 3 residues of the CDR3 end, and the germline J gene fills in the rest. The gene calls are TRBV2 and TRBJ1-5; D is uncertain. CDR1 and CDR2 (germline): SNHLY, FYNNEI. Between the trimmed V and J ends, which lost 3 bases and 5 bases, there was a span of 8 bases. CDR3 length equals 13 residues. The CDR3 here is CASSEARYQPQHF. The CDR3 bases that were read are TGTGCCAGCAGTGAGGCTAGGTATCAGCCC.

Of note for this clone: The CDR3 end is not reached by the read, which stops 3 residues before it; the germline J gene fills it in. The genes are TRBV19 and TRBJ1-4, with 8 nucleotides matching TRBD1. The ends lost 3 bases at V and 6 bases at J; junction bases unmatched: 6. CDR1 is LNHDA, CDR2 SQIVND, per germline (reference sequence). The CDR3 covers 15 residues. This chain's CDR3 is CASSMFRGRDEKLFF. The CDR3 bases that were read are TGTGCCAGTAGTATGTTCAGGGGGCGTGATGAAAAA.

A remark on this clone: The observed sequence ends 3 residues before the CDR3 terminus, with the missing tail filled in from the germline J gene. The V gene is TRBV19, the J gene TRBJ2-1, with D possibly matching TRBD2 (5 bases). Trimming shortened V by 1 base and J by 7 bases, and 11 bases separated the two germline ends. CDR1 LNHDA and CDR2 SQIVND come from the germline V gene (reference sequence). The CDR3 contains 14 residues. The DNA read from the CDR3 is TGTGCCAGTAGTATAGGGGCGGGCGCGAATGAG. This translates into CASSIGAGANE. The CDR3 reads in full as CASSIGAGANEQFF.

As regards this clone: The read comes to an end 3 residues before the CDR3 does, leaving the germline J gene to fill in the end. The chain uses TRBV20-1 and TRBJ2-1; 9 bases line up with TRBD1. CDR1 is DFQATT, CDR2 SNEGSKA, per germline (reference sequence). The CDR3 loop spans 16 amino acids. V dropped 5 bases and J dropped 7; count of bases not matched to a gene: 15. The covered CDR3 bases are TGCAGTGCTCCCAATGAGGGCGGGACAGGGTGGAATGAG. Translating gives CSAPNEGGTGWNE. From start to end, the CDR3 is CSAPNEGGTGWNEQFF.

For this clone: The read finishes 3 residues shy of the CDR3 end, and the germline J gene is used to complete it. The chain employs TRBV5-1 and TRBJ2-1; TRBD2 matches at 11 bases. The junction had 15 bases not matched to a gene; V was cut back by 4 bases and J by 9 bases. CDR1 and CDR2 (germline): SGHRS, YFSETQ. The CDR3 sequence is 17 residues long. The chain's CDR3 is CASSLLELAGVISEQFF. The CDR3 DNA, read in part, is TGCGCCAGCAGCCTCCTCGAACTAGCGGGAGTTATAAGTGAG.

A word on this clone: The read stops 3 residues short of the end of the CDR3; the missing end is completed from the germline J gene. This sequence joins TRBV10-3 and TRBJ2-5; 7 bases line up with TRBD1. V shed 5 bases and J 2 bases; nucleotides not matched to a gene: 11. The CDR3 contains 16 residues. CDR1 and CDR2 (germline): ENHRY, SYGVKD. CDR3 DNA, as far as it was read: TGTGCCATCAGTCCAGGGGGACAAGACATACAAGAGACC. Translated: CAISPGGQDIQET. The whole CDR3 is CAISPGGQDIQETQYF.

As concerns this clone: The CDR3 goes on 3 residues after the read ends, and that part is filled in from the germline J gene. This rearrangement joins TRBV7-8 to TRBJ1-1, with 8 bases that match TRBD1. The germline V gene encodes CDR1 SGHVS and CDR2 FQNEAQ. This CDR3 region has 14 residues. The covered CDR3 bases are TGTGCCAGCAGCTTAAGCGGCGGACAGGGCGCG. It codes for CASSLSGGQGA. The entire CDR3 protein reads CASSLSGGQGAAFF.

As concerns this clone: The read finishes 3 residues shy of the CDR3 end, and the germline J gene is used to complete it. The genes are TRBV20-1 and TRBJ2-1, with 16 bases fitting TRBD2. The ends lost 1 base at V and 7 bases at J; junction bases unmatched: 7. Germline CDR1 and CDR2: DFQATT and SNEGSKA (reference sequence). The CDR3 extends over 17 amino acids. The CDR3 bases that were read are TGCAGTGCTAGAGGTCTTTCGGGACTAGCGGGAGGGAATGAG. It is translated as CSARGLSGLAGGNE. The full CDR3 protein is CSARGLSGLAGGNEQFF.

As concerns this clone: The CDR3 is cut off 3 residues early in the read; its end comes from the germline J gene. The chain employs TRBV10-3 and TRBJ2-5; perhaps TRBD2 as D (6 bases). CDR1 is ENHRY, CDR2 SYGVKD, per germline. Trimming cost V 4 bases and J 1 base, with 13 bases left between them. The CDR3 loop spans 15 amino acids. The covered CDR3 bases are TGTGCCATCAGTGTGACTAGTGGGATCCAAGAGACC. The encoded protein is CAISVTSGIQET. In full, the CDR3 reads CAISVTSGIQETQYF.

As for this clone: Coverage ceases 3 residues before the CDR3 finishes, and the germline J gene fills in the end. This sequence joins TRBV5-4 and TRBJ2-1; TRBD2 aligns across 10 bases. This CDR3 is built from 15 residues. V dropped 2 bases and J dropped 5; count of bases not matched to a gene: 4. CDR1 and CDR2 (germline): SGHNT, YYREEE (reference sequence). Partial CDR3 DNA: TGTGCCAGCAGCTTTCCACTAGCGGGGAACAATGAG. Translated, it gives CASSFPLAGNNE. Given in full, the CDR3 is CASSFPLAGNNEQFF.

Worth noting for this clone: The DNA ends 3 residues before the CDR3 does, and the rest of the CDR3 is filled in from the germline J gene. The chain recombines TRBV7-9 with TRBJ1-1, with 9 bases aligning to TRBD1. Trimming took 0 bases from V and 4 from J; bases not matched to a gene: 0. Germline V gene lookup returns CDR1 SEHNR and CDR2 FQNEAQ (reference sequence). The CDR3 length is 14 residues. CDR3 DNA (partial): TGTGCCAGCAGCTTAGCGGGACAGGGCACTGAA. Translation gives CASSLAGQGTE. The entire CDR3 reads CASSLAGQGTEAFF.

On this clone: The sequence runs out 3 residues before the end of the CDR3; the remainder is reconstructed from the germline J gene. The V and J genes are TRBV10-2 and TRBJ2-7; possible D gene TRBD1, 6 bases. Germline values: CDR1 WSHSY, CDR2 SAAADI. This CDR3 has 15 residues. V lost 10 bases and J 0 bases, leaving 19 bases between the germline ends. The CDR3: CATTSLTGLSYEQYF. Incomplete CDR3 DNA: TGCGCCACGACGTCTTTGACAGGCCTCTCCTACGAG.

This clone ranks as medium-sized (0.01 to 0.1%) in terms of frequency. The read is 3 residues too short to cover the CDR3 end, so that end is filled in from the germline J gene. V and J are TRBV19 and TRBJ2-5; 8 positions agree with TRBD2. The CDR3 is 12 amino acids. Germline CDR1 and CDR2: LNHDA and SQIVND (reference sequence). V was clipped by 9 bases and J by 4 bases; unmatched bases: 4. The DNA read from the CDR3 is TGTGCCAGCGGGGGGGAGGGAGAGACC. Its protein product is CASGGEGET. In full, the CDR3 is CASGGEGETQYF. Supplemented by reference TRBV19 and TRBJ2-5, the full variable domain reads DGGITQSPKYLFRKEGQNVTLSCEQNLNHDAMYWYRQDPGQGLRLIYYSQIVNDFQKGDIAEGYSVSREKKESFPLTVTSAQKNPTAFYLCASGGEGETQYFGPGTRLLVL.